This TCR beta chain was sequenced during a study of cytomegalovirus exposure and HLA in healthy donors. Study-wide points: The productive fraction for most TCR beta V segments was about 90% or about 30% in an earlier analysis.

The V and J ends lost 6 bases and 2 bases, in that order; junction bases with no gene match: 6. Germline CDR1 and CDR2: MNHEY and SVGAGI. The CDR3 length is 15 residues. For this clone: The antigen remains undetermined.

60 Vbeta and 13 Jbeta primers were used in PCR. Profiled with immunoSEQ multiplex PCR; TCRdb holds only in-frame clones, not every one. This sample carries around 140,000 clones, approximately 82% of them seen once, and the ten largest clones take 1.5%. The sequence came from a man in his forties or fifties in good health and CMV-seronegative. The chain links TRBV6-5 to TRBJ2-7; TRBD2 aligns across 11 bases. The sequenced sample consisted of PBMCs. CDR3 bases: TGTGCCAGCAGCCTCGGACTAGCGGGCGCCTACGAGCAGTACTTC. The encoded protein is CASSLGLAGAYEQYF.